The clone carrying this T cell receptor (beta chain) was detected a few times. The antigen is not known. The sample comes from a study of post-analysis software for immune sequencing data. Study observations and caveats: Relative to controls, patients had roughly five TRBV segments at higher frequency, with TRBV5-6, TRBV5-1 and TRBV20-1 among these. Relative to controls, patients with multiple sclerosis showed significantly lower normalized Chao1 diversity.

Germline-derived CDR1 and CDR2 are LGHDT and YNNKEL (reference sequence). CDR3 size: 17 residues. The V gene lost 0 bases and the J gene lost 2 bases, with 15 bases spanning the gap. Presence of unique molecular identifiers characterized the TCR beta cDNA libraries. TCRdb re-called the PCR reads through MiXCR, storing one row per CDR3 protein. The table includes about 400,000 distinct CDR3 sequences, roughly 35% detected once. V gene TRBV3-1 combines with J gene TRBJ2-3; TRBD1 is a possible D gene (6 bases). What was sequenced was blood. The sequence was obtained from a girl aged 5 to 17 with multiple sclerosis. CDR3 in amino acids: CASSQEDYRDHTDTQYF. In nucleotides, the CDR3 is TGTGCCAGCAGCCAAGAAGACTACAGGGATCACACAGATACGCAGTATTTT.